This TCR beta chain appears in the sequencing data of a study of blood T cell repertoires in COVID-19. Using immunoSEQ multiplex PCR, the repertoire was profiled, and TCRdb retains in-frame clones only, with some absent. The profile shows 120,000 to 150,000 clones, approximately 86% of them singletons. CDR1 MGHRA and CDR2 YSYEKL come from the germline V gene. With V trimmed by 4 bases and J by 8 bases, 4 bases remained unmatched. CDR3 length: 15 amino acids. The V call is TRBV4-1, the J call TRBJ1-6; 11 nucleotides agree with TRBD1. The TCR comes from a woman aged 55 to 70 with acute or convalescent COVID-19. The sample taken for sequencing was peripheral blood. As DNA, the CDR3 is TGCGCCAGCAGCCGCGGACAGGGGGCTTATTCACCCCTCCACTTT. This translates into CASSRGQGAYSPLHF.